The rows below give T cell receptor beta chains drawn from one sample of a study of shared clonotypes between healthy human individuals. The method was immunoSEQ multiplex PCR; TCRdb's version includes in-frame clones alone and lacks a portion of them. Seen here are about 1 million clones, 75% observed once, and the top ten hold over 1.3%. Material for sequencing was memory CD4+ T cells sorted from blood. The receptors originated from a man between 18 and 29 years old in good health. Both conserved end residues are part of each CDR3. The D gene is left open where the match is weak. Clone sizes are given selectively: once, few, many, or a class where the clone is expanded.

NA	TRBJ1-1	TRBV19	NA	TGTGCCAGTAGTTCCGGCTTAGGAAAGAACACTGAAGCTTTCTTT	CASSSGLGKNTEAFF
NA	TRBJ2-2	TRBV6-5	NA	TGTGCCAGCAGTTACTCGCCGGGGGCCGGGGCCGGGGAGCTGTTTTTT	CASSYSPGAGAGELFF
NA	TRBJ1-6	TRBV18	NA	TGTGCCAGCTCACCCCTCTCCCGACCCCTAAATAATTCACCCCTCCACTTT	CASSPLSRPLNNSPLHF
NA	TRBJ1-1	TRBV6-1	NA	TGTGCCAGCAGTGTGGCAGGCCTTACTGAAGCTTTCTTT	CASSVAGLTEAFF
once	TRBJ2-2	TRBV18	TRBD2	TGTGCCAGCAAGACTAGCGGGAGCGGGGAGCTGTTTTTT	CASKTSGSGELFF
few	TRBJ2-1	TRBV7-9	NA	TGTGCCAGCAGGACAGTCCGTGGGTCCTCCTACAATGAGCAGTTCTTC	CASRTVRGSSYNEQFF
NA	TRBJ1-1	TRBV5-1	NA	TGCGCCAGCAGACCGGCGGTGGGAAACACTGAAGCTTTCTTT	CASRPAVGNTEAFF
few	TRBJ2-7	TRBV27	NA	TGTGCCAGCAGTTTAGACCGGATCTCCTACGAGCAGTACTTC	CASSLDRISYEQYF
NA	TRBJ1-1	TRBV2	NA	TGTGCCAGCAGTGATTTGCAGGGGAAGAACACTGAAGCTTTCTTT	CASSDLQGKNTEAFF
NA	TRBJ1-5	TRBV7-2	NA	TGTGCCAGCAGCGGGAGGGACGCTGGGGGTCAGCCCCAGCATTTT	CASSGRDAGGQPQHF
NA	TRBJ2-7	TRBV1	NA	TGCACCAGCAGCCCGTGTGGGGACAGTTTCCACGAGCAGTACTTC	CTSSPCGDSFHEQYF
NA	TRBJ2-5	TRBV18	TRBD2	TGTGCCAGCTCACTCGGACTAGCGGGAGGGCCGGGTCAAGAGACCCAGTACTTC	CASSLGLAGGPGQETQYF
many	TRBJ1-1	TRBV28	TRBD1	TGTGCCAGCAGTTCTCCCCCCGGACAGGTCGGAGCTTTCTTT	CASSSPPGQVGAFF
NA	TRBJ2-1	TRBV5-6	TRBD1	TGTGCCAGCAGCCCAACAGGGGGAAGCTCCTACAATGAGCAGTTCTTC	CASSPTGGSSYNEQFF
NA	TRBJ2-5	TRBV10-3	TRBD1	TGTGCCATCAGTGACCAAACGACAGGGGCTCAAGAGACCCAGTACTTC	CAISDQTTGAQETQYF
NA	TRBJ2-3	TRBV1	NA	TGCACCAGCAGCCAAGGTACATTCGGTGGGAGGAGCACAGATACGCAGTATTTT	CTSSQGTFGGRSTDTQYF
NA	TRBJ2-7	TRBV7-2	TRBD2	TGTGCCAGCAGCCAATTTACGACTAGCGGGAGAGCATACGAGCAGTACTTC	CASSQFTTSGRAYEQYF
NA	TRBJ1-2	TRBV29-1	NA	TGCAGCGTTGAGTGGAGAGAACACTACACCTTC	CSVEWREHYTF
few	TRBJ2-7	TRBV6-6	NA	TGTGCCATCAGGGACGGCCCCTACGAGCAGTACTTC	CAIRDGPYEQYF
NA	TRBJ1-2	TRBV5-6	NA	TGTGCCAGCAGCCGTTCCAGGACAGCTGGTAACTATGGCTACACCTTC	CASSRSRTAGNYGYTF
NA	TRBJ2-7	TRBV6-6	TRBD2	TGTGCCAGCAGCTTTACTAGCGAGTCTTACGAGCAGTACTTC	CASSFTSESYEQYF
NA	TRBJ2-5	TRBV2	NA	TGTGCCAGCAGCCCGACCGCACCCCGCGAAGAGACCCAGTACTTC	CASSPTAPREETQYF
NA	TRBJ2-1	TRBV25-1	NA	TGTGCCAGCACCGGAAATTTTAATGAGCAGTTCTTC	CASTGNFNEQFF
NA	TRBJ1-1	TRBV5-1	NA	TGCGCCAGCAGCCACCGATACAGGGTTAGGGGGAACACTGAAGCTTTCTTT	CASSHRYRVRGNTEAFF
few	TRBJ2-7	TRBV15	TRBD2	TGTGCCACCAGCAGACTCACCGGGGGGAACTACGAGCAGTACTTC	CATSRLTGGNYEQYF
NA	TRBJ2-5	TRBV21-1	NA	TGTGCCAGCAGCATAGGACACAAACCCGGAGAGACCCAGTACTTC	CASSIGHKPGETQYF
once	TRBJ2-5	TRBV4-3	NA	TGCGCCAGCAGCCAAGGGGGCAGACAAGAGACCCAGTACTTC	CASSQGGRQETQYF
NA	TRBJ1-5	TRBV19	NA	TGTGCCAGTAGTATGGGGACACTAAGCAATCAGCCCCAGCATTTT	CASSMGTLSNQPQHF
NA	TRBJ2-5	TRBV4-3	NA	TGCGCCAGCAGCCAATGGGTGGAGGGAGAGACCCAGTACTTC	CASSQWVEGETQYF
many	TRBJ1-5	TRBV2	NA	TGTGCCAGCAGAGCCGACAGCGACAATCAGCCCCAGCATTTT	CASRADSDNQPQHF
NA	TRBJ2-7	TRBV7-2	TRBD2	TGTGCCAGCAGCCCAACCGGGACTAGCGGTTACGAGCAGTACTTC	CASSPTGTSGYEQYF
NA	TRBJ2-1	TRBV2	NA	TGTGCCAGCAGCGCTCACAATGAGCAGTTCTTC	CASSAHNEQFF
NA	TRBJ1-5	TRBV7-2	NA	TGTGCCAGCAGCCCCCGGGCAGGGTACAATCAGCCCCAGCATTTT	CASSPRAGYNQPQHF
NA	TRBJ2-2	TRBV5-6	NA	TGTGCCAGCAGCTTGGTTCCCGTTCCGAGGAGACCCGGGGAGCTGTTTTTT	CASSLVPVPRRPGELFF
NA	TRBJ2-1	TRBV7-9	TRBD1	TGTGCCAGCAGCTTTACGACAGGGTATAATGAGCAGTTCTTC	CASSFTTGYNEQFF
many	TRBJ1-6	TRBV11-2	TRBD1	TGTGCCAGCAGCTCGGGACAGGGGGTTTCACCCCTCCACTTT	CASSSGQGVSPLHF
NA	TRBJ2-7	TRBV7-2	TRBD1	TGTGCCAGCAGCTTATACAGGGGGACGTACGAGCAGTACTTC	CASSLYRGTYEQYF
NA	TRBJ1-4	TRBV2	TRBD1	TGTGCCAGCAGTGAATCGGCAGGGGGGACTAATGAAAAACTGTTTTTT	CASSESAGGTNEKLFF
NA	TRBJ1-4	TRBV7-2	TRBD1	TGTGCCAGCAGCTCCGGACTCCAACAGGGGGCCCTAGGAGAAAAACTGTTTTTT	CASSSGLQQGALGEKLFF
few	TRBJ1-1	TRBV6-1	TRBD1	TGTGCCAGCAGTGCCACAGGGGATTGGAACACTGAAGCTTTCTTT	CASSATGDWNTEAFF
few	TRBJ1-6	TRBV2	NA	TGTGCCAGTGAGGCAGGGGAGTATAATTCACCCCTCCACTTT	CASEAGEYNSPLHF